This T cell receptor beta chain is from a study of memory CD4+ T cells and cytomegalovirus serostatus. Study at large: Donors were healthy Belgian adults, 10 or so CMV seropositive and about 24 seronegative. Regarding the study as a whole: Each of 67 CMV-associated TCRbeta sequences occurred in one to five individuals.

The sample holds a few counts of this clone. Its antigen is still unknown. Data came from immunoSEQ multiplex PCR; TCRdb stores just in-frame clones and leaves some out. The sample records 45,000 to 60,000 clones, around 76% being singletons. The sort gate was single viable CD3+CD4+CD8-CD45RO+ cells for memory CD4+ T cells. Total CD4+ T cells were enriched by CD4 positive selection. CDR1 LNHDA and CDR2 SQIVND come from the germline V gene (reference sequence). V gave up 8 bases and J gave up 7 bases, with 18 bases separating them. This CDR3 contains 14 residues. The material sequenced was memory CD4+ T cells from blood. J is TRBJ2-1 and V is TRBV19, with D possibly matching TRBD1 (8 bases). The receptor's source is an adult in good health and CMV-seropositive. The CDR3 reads CASRKDREGNEQFF. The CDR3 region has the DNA TGTGCCAGTCGCAAGGACAGGGAGGGGAATGAGCAGTTCTTC.